Shown below are 25 T cell receptor beta chains from a single sample sequenced in a study of beta chain features in type 1 diabetes. Since all of the isolated RNA was reverse transcribed, expressed TCRB transcripts were what got sequenced. TCRdb's copy holds only in-frame clones and misses some; the assay was immunoSEQ multiplex PCR. The table includes under 450,000 clones, over 12% detected once. The sequencing input was naive CD4+ T cells from blood. Receptors were obtained from a young woman in good health.

This clone showed up just a few times. The chain links TRBV9 to TRBJ2-3, with 14 nucleotides matching TRBD2. Germline V gene data show CDR1 as SGDLS and CDR2 as YYNGEE. The CDR3 extends over 18 amino acids. V trimming: 0 bases; J trimming: 4 bases; junction bases outside the gene matches: 7. The CDR3 here is CASSVAYRLAGGPDTQYF. In DNA, the CDR3 is TGTGCCAGCAGCGTAGCCTATCGACTAGCGGGAGGGCCAGATACGCAGTATTTT.

This chain connects TRBV19 to TRBJ1-1; a weak D match, TRBD1 (5 bases). Germline values: CDR1 LNHDA, CDR2 SQIVND (reference sequence). V lost 7 bases and J lost 0, with 15 bases in between. The CDR3 has 15 amino acids. The CDR3 sequence is CASIDLRGVNTEAFF. The CDR3 DNA is TGTGCCAGTATTGACCTTCGGGGGGTGAACACTGAAGCTTTCTTT.

This clone was counted between two and nine times. The chain employs TRBV28 and TRBJ2-5; 9 bases fit TRBD2. V lost 8 bases to trimming and J lost 4 bases; unmatched junction nucleotides: 5. The CDR3 extends over 13 amino acids. CDR1 is MDHEN, CDR2 SYDVKM, per germline. CDR3 coding DNA: TGTGCCAGCTTAGCGGGAGAAGGAGAGACCCAGTACTTC. Protein sequence: CASLAGEGETQYF.

This clone occurred a few times. The sample holds other DNA sequences that translate to the same CDR3. This rearrangement joins TRBV7-3 to TRBJ1-1; D perhaps matches TRBD1 (5 bases). With 8 bases removed from V and 1 base from J, the gap between germline ends came to 11 bases. This CDR3 spans 13 amino acids. The germline CDR1 and CDR2 sequences are SGHTA and FQGTGA. CDR3 coding DNA: TGTGCCAGCTCCCTGACAGCGAACACTGAAGCTTTCTTT. Encoded protein: CASSLTANTEAFF.

There are a few counts of this clone. This chain connects TRBV27 to TRBJ1-2; TRBD1 agrees at 7 bases. Germline trimming cut 0 bases from V and 5 bases from J; bases unmatched to any gene: 3. From germline, CDR1 is MNHEY and CDR2 SMNVEV (reference sequence). This CDR3 is built from 14 residues. CDR3 loop: CASSLSQGIYGYTF. The CDR3 bases are TGTGCCAGCAGTTTATCACAGGGGATATATGGCTACACCTTC.

Note on this clone: The same CDR3 is also encoded by other DNA sequences in this sample. V gene TRBV9 combines with J gene TRBJ2-5; 8 bases are a match to TRBD2. CDR1 is SGDLS and CDR2 is YYNGEE in the germline V gene. The length of the CDR3 is 13 residues. Unmatched junction bases numbered 0, after V lost 0 bases and J lost 5 bases. The CDR3 loop is CASSVAGGETQYF. As DNA, the CDR3 is TGTGCCAGCAGCGTAGCGGGAGGGGAGACCCAGTACTTC.

The CDR3 protein is CASSMTDRPQHF. The CDR3 DNA reads as TGTGCCAGTAGTATGACAGACAGGCCCCAGCATTTT. This chain connects TRBV19 to TRBJ1-5; tentative D call: TRBD1 (5 bases). The CDR3 runs 12 residues. Germline-derived CDR1 and CDR2 are LNHDA and SQIVND (reference sequence). Deletions cut 3 bases from V and 9 bases from J, with 9 bases between.

This clone has more than one count but fewer than ten. CDR3 loop: CSVEVPTGVSYEQYF. The CDR3 DNA sequence: TGCAGCGTTGAAGTCCCAACGGGGGTCTCCTACGAGCAGTACTTC. This chain connects TRBV29-1 to TRBJ2-7, with D tentatively TRBD2 (6 bases). Trimming took off 1 base at V and 0 bases at J, with 13 bases between the two ends. In germline, CDR1 is SQVTM, CDR2 ANQGSEA. The CDR3 is made up of 15 amino acids.

This clone was counted between two and nine times. The chain has TRBV10-3 and TRBJ2-7; D may be TRBD2 (5 bases). V lost 6 bases to trimming and J lost 2 bases, with 14 bases between them. In germline, CDR1 is ENHRY, CDR2 SYGVKD. This CDR3 is 14 amino acids long. CDR3: CAIRDSAITYEQYF. CDR3 in DNA: TGTGCCATCAGGGACTCCGCAATCACCTACGAGCAGTACTTC.

J is TRBJ2-5 and V is TRBV20-1; D remains unclear. Between the trimmed V and J ends, which lost 5 bases and 5 bases, there was a span of 6 bases. CDR1 is DFQATT, CDR2 SNEGSKA, per germline (reference sequence). The length of the CDR3 is 10 residues. The CDR3 DNA reads as TGCAGTGCTTCCCCGGAGACCCAGTACTTC. As protein: CSASPETQYF.

This clone was detected only a few times. The chain links TRBV14 to TRBJ1-2, with 7 positions matching TRBD1. The CDR3 is 15 amino acids. With 2 bases clipped from V and 4 bases from J, the junction kept 7 bases outside the gene matches. Germline CDR1 reads SGHDN; CDR2 reads FVKESK. CDR3 coding DNA: TGTGCCAGCAGCCAATATCGGACAGGAATCTATGGCTACACCTTC. It yields the protein CASSQYRTGIYGYTF.

This clone was seen more than once but under ten times. The rearrangement uses TRBV7-9 and TRBJ2-5, with 9 bases lining up with TRBD2. In germline, CDR1 is SEHNR, CDR2 FQNEAQ (reference sequence). This CDR3 is 15 amino acids long. The V segment lost 3 bases and the J segment 5 bases; nucleotides outside the gene matches: 7. The CDR3 protein is CASSFYSGREETQYF. The CDR3, as DNA: TGTGCCAGCAGCTTCTATAGCGGGAGAGAGGAGACCCAGTACTTC.

This clone was picked up a small number of times. V is TRBV7-9 and J is TRBJ1-1; D is undetermined. V was pared by 4 bases and J by 10 bases, with 10 bases between. This CDR3 has 11 amino acids. The germline CDR1 and CDR2 sequences are SEHNR and FQNEAQ (reference sequence). The CDR3 DNA sequence: TGTGCCAGCAGCTATTCTGAGCGAGCTTTCTTT. Translation: CASSYSERAFF. The whole variable domain, filled in from reference TRBV7-9 and TRBJ1-1, reads DTGVSQNPRHKITKRGQNVTFRCDPISEHNRLYWYRQTLGQGPEFLTYFQNEAQLEKSRLLSDRFSAERPKGSFSTLEIQRTEQGDSAMYLCASSYSERAFFGQGTRLTVV.

The chain couples TRBV5-8 to TRBJ2-7, with D maybe TRBD1 (5 bases). Trimming removed 2 bases from V and 2 bases from J, with 17 bases in between. The CDR3 sequence is 16 residues long. Germline CDR1 reads SGHTS; CDR2 reads YDEGEE. The CDR3 bases are TGTGCCAGCAGCTTCGTGCCCCACAGGATAACCTACGAGCAGTACTTC. This translates into CASSFVPHRITYEQYF.

The rearrangement links TRBV7-9 to TRBJ1-5; TRBD1 aligns across 9 bases. Germline assignment: CDR1 SEHNR and CDR2 FQNEAQ (reference sequence). CDR3 size: 14 residues. The J segment lost 4 bases and the V segment lost 5 bases, leaving 3 bases of the junction unmatched. The CDR3 region has the DNA TGTGCCAGCAGCCAAGACAGGGGGAATCAGCCCCAGCATTTT. Translation: CASSQDRGNQPQHF.

V usage is TRBV7-8 and J usage is TRBJ2-2, with a possible D match to TRBD1 (6 bases). CDR1 is SGHVS, CDR2 FQNEAQ, per germline. This CDR3 is built from 17 residues. V lost 5 bases to trimming and J lost 6 bases, with 22 bases between them. The CDR3 bases are TGTGCCAGCAGCGATCTAAGTGGGGGCCTCGGCCCCGGGGAGCTGTTTTTT. It codes for CASSDLSGGLGPGELFF.

This clone was seen a handful of times. V usage is TRBV29-1 and J usage is TRBJ2-1; no reliable D call. This CDR3 has 14 residues. CDR1 SQVTM and CDR2 ANQGSEA come from the germline V gene. V was clipped by 5 bases and J by 4 bases, with 15 bases between them. Written as DNA, the CDR3 is TGCAGCGTTCTCAGCGTTACTCAATACAATGAGCAGTTCTTC. Its translation: CSVLSVTQYNEQFF.

The chain links TRBV7-2 to TRBJ2-1; 8 nucleotides line up with TRBD2. CDR1 and CDR2 from the germline V gene are SGHTA and FQGNSA. The CDR3 totals 15 residues. With 5 bases clipped from V and 3 bases from J, the junction kept 6 bases outside the gene matches. The DNA for the CDR3 is TGTGCCAGCAGCGTCGGTCTAGCGGGCTACAATGAGCAGTTCTTC. Translated: CASSVGLAGYNEQFF.

This clone was seen more than once but under ten times. The rearrangement uses TRBV7-2 and TRBJ2-1; TRBD2 aligns across 11 bases. After removal of 2 bases from V and 6 bases from J, the junction contained 3 bases not matched to a gene. The CDR3 spans 15 residues. Germline CDR1 is SGHTA and CDR2 is FQGNSA. DNA for the CDR3: TGTGCCAGCAGCTTAACCGGGACTAGCGGCAATGAGCAGTTCTTC. Its translation: CASSLTGTSGNEQFF.

The V gene is TRBV18, the J gene TRBJ2-1; D unclear. CDR1 KGHSH and CDR2 LQKENI come from the germline V gene. The CDR3 contains 13 residues. V was pared by 8 bases and J by 1 base, with 9 bases between. As DNA, the CDR3 is TGTGCCAGCCACCTAGTGTCCTACAATGAGCAGTTCTTC. The encoded protein is CASHLVSYNEQFF. The whole variable domain, filled in from reference TRBV18 and TRBJ2-1, reads NAGVMQNPRHLVRRRGQEARLRCSPMKGHSHVYWYRQLPEEGLKFMVYLQKENIIDESGMPKERFSAEFPKEGPSILRIQQVVRGDSAAYFCASHLVSYNEQFFGPGTRLTVL.

This chain joins TRBV6-5 and TRBJ2-2; 8 positions agree with TRBD1. The CDR3 has 15 residues. Unmatched junction bases numbered 6, after V lost 5 bases and J lost 4 bases. Germline V gene lookup returns CDR1 MNHEY and CDR2 SVGAGI. In DNA form, the CDR3 reads TGTGCCAGCAGTCAGGCCGGGACAGGCACCGGGGAGCTGTTTTTT. Amino acids: CASSQAGTGTGELFF.

This clone was counted a few times. This chain joins TRBV6-5 and TRBJ1-1; D unresolved. V gave up 4 bases and J gave up 4 bases, with 16 bases separating them. The CDR3 extends over 15 amino acids. Germline V gene data show CDR1 as MNHEY and CDR2 as SVGAGI. The CDR3 bases are TGTGCCAGCAGTTCCGCGGGCAAAGGATCCACTGAAGCTTTCTTT. Its translation: CASSSAGKGSTEAFF.

The V and J genes are TRBV4-2 and TRBJ2-3; the D gene is possibly TRBD2 (6 bases). The V gene's germline CDR1 is LGHNA and CDR2 YNFKEQ. The CDR3 sequence is 16 residues long. V was trimmed by 0 bases and J by 4 bases, leaving 14 bases between them. The CDR3 sequence: CASSQDLGRRADTQYF. CDR3 bases: TGTGCCAGCAGCCAAGATCTTGGTAGGAGGGCAGATACGCAGTATTTT.

The CDR3 DNA reads as TGTGCCAGCAGCCAAGGGACAGCAAGTACCTACGAGCAGTACTTC. Translation gives CASSQGTASTYEQYF. The rearrangement joins TRBV7-2 to TRBJ2-7; 7 nucleotides agree with TRBD1. Unmatched junction bases numbered 9, after V lost 5 bases and J lost 2 bases. This CDR3 is built from 15 residues. Germline V gene data show CDR1 as SGHTA and CDR2 as FQGNSA.

The rearrangement joins TRBV20-1 to TRBJ2-1, with D uncertain. The V end lost 3 bases, the J end lost 8 bases, and 8 bases lay between the germline ends. The CDR3 is made up of 11 amino acids. The germline CDR1 and CDR2 sequences are DFQATT and SNEGSKA (reference sequence). DNA of the CDR3: TGCAGTGCTAGGGAGCCGGATGAGCAGTTCTTC. It encodes CSAREPDEQFF.